This T cell receptor beta chain was captured in a study of PD-1 blockade in classical Hodgkin lymphoma. Turning to the study itself: Treatment was intravenous nivolumab, 3 mg/kg every 2 weeks, until progression. Findings and limits, study-wide: For complete responders, baseline diversity was comparable to that of newly diagnosed patients.

Every patient was affected by relapse after autologous stem cell transplantation, while exposure to brentuximab vedotin was not uniform. Data came from immunoSEQ multiplex PCR; TCRdb stores just in-frame clones and leaves some out. This table holds approximately 160,000 clones, approximately 72% found once. This clone was seen a handful of times. No antigen is known for it. This clonotype was obtained from a human donor with classical Hodgkin lymphoma. The source material was peripheral blood mononuclear cells (PBMCs), sampled before the second cycle of nivolumab.

Here the CDR3 reads CASSVVGGPTDTQYF. Here the CDR3 DNA reads TGTGCCAGCAGCGTAGTCGGGGGGCCCACAGATACGCAGTATTTT. The V and J genes are TRBV9 and TRBJ2-3, with D possibly TRBD2 on 7 matching bases. The CDR3 runs 15 residues. Germline V gene sequence: CDR1 SGDLS, CDR2 YYNGEE. V was pared by 0 bases and J by 2 bases, with 10 bases between.